A single sample gave rise to the 18 T cell receptor beta chains below, sequenced in a study of CD8+CD57+ T cells in acquired aplastic anemia (dated by TCRdb to between 2017 and 2018). The sequencer listed for this sample is Illumina HiSeq 2000. Profiling of TCR beta VDJ combinations and CDR3 sequences used genomic DNA as the template. TCRdb reran the public reads through fastp at Q25 and MiXCR, keeping productive beta chains. Records with the same CDR3 protein are collapsed into one entry carrying the most frequent genes and DNA. Here the sample has about 130,000 distinct CDR3 sequences; less than 45% occur a single time. 8.4% of the sample rests with the top ten. Sequencing used sorted CD4+, CD8+, or CD8+CD57+ T cells (not recorded which) from PBMCs. The receptor set was obtained from a human donor in good health, serving as a control.

A note on this clonotype: This may be a read error: a much more frequent sequence differs by one nucleotide. Without the conserved terminal phenylalanine or tryptophan, this CDR3 likely stems from a read error. This chain links TRBV2 with TRBJ1-5; D is ambiguous. Germline values: CDR1 SNHLY, CDR2 FYNNEI. This CDR3 is built from 13 residues. V lost 8 bases to trimming and J lost 4 bases, with 12 bases between them. The CDR3 loop is CASCSGKNQPQHL. For the CDR3, the DNA is TGTGCCAGCTGCTCCGGGAAAAATCAGCCCCAGCATCTT.

A remark on this clonotype: This may be a read error, as it is one base from a much larger clone. This chain links TRBV11-2 with TRBJ2-1, with TRBD2 identical over 8 bases. The CDR3 loop spans 17 amino acids. CDR1 and CDR2 from the germline V gene are SGHAT and FQNNGV. The J segment lost 9 bases and the V segment lost 1 base, leaving 14 bases of the junction unmatched. This CDR3 is CASSLGLGRGDSREQFF. CDR3 bases: TGTGCCAGCAGCTTAGGATTAGGGCGGGGGGATTCTCGTGAGCAGTTCTTC.

The sample holds many counts of this clonotype. J is TRBJ1-4 and V is TRBV9; a possible D gene is TRBD1 (5 bases). Trimming removed 4 bases from V and 5 bases from J, with 12 bases in between. The germline gives CDR1 SGDLS, CDR2 YYNGEE. This CDR3 spans 14 amino acids. The CDR3 DNA follows: TGTGCCAGCAGCAAAGGACACCCGAATGAAAAACTGTTTTTT. Amino acids: CASSKGHPNEKLFF.

Concerning this clonotype: This may be a read error, as it is one base from a much larger clone. The rearrangement joins TRBV4-3 to TRBJ2-5; D is uncertain. Germline-derived CDR1 and CDR2 are LGHNA and YSLEER. This CDR3 region has 14 residues. The CDR3 DNA reads TGCGCCAACAGCCACCTAGGACCCAGCGAGACCCAGTACTTC. Protein product: CANSHLGPSETQYF.

Many counts were recorded for this clonotype. CDR3 bases: TGTGCCAGCTCCAAACAGGGGTGGGAGACCCAGTACTTC. This encodes CASSKQGWETQYF. V is TRBV2 and J is TRBJ2-5, with 7 bases matching TRBD1. Trimming removed 8 bases from V and 5 bases from J; junction bases left unmatched: 8. There are 13 residues in the CDR3. Germline CDR1 reads SNHLY; CDR2 reads FYNNEI.

This clonotype appeared many times. J is TRBJ2-1 and V is TRBV10-3, with 14 bases that match TRBD2. This CDR3 is built from 16 residues. Trimming cost V 6 bases and J 3 bases; bases outside gene matches: 4. The V gene's germline CDR1 is ENHRY and CDR2 SYGVKD. CDR3 sequence: CAISRGLAGDYNEQFF. CDR3 nucleotides: TGTGCCATCAGCAGGGGACTAGCGGGAGACTACAATGAGCAGTTCTTC.

J is TRBJ2-2 and V is TRBV2; D remains ambiguous. CDR3 length equals 15 residues. V was trimmed by 6 bases and J by 6 bases, leaving 17 bases between them. Germline assignment: CDR1 SNHLY and CDR2 FYNNEI. CDR3 nucleotides: TGTGCCAGCAGCCCCGCGATGGAAAAGTCCGGGGAGCTGTTTTTT. This sequence encodes CASSPAMEKSGELFF.

This clonotype was seen a few times. This may be a read error, as it is one base from a much larger clone. The V call is TRBV5-1, the J call TRBJ2-3; 13 bases are a match to TRBD2. Per the germline V gene, CDR1 is SGHRS and CDR2 is YFSETQ. The CDR3 totals 16 residues. The CDR3 region has the DNA TGCGCCAGCAGCCTAGGGACTAGCGGGAAATCAGATGCGCAGTATTTT. It yields the protein CASSLGTSGKSDAQYF.

The chain employs TRBV15 and TRBJ2-7; D is uncertain. Germline loops: CDR1 LNHNV, CDR2 YYDKDF (reference sequence). The CDR3 runs 13 residues. V gave up 5 bases and J gave up 4 bases, with 12 bases separating them. CDR3 sequence (DNA): TGTGCCACCAGCGCCAAACAAGCGTACGAGCAGTACTTC. This translates into CATSAKQAYEQYF.

This clonotype was observed at least ten times. The chain has TRBV20-1 and TRBJ2-3; 12 positions match TRBD2. The CDR3 has 18 amino acids. The J segment lost 3 bases and the V segment lost 5 bases, leaving 15 bases of the junction unmatched. The germline V gene has CDR1 DFQATT and CDR2 SNEGSKA (reference sequence). CDR3 nucleotides: TGCAGTGCTCCTCTTACTAGCGGGGGGATTATAGGGACAGATACGCAGTATTTT. Protein: CSAPLTSGGIIGTDTQYF.

V is TRBV5-4 and J is TRBJ2-3; D may be TRBD1 (6 bases). The CDR3 consists of 16 residues. Germline lookup yields CDR1 SGHNT and CDR2 YYREEE (reference sequence). Trimming left V 0 bases short and J 1 base short, with 12 bases between. The CDR3 DNA sequence: TGTGCCAGCAGCTTGGGTCCAGGGGCGGGCACAGATACGCAGTATTTT. As protein: CASSLGPGAGTDTQYF.

This chain links TRBV30 with TRBJ1-2; a possible D gene is TRBD1 (5 bases). The CDR3 contains 12 residues. V lost 4 bases and J lost 8, with 14 bases in between. CDR1 and CDR2 from the germline V gene are GTSNPN and SVGIG (reference sequence). CDR3 region: CAWTGRVRGYTF. CDR3 nucleotide sequence: TGTGCCTGGACCGGCAGGGTGCGGGGCTACACCTTC.

This clonotype was recorded at least ten times. The chain combines TRBV4-1 with TRBJ1-5, with 7 bases aligning to TRBD1. Trimming cost V 3 bases and J 2 bases; bases outside gene matches: 10. The CDR3 is 17 amino acids. CDR1 and CDR2 (germline): MGHRA, YSYEKL. This CDR3 reads CASSQARQGRGNQPQHF. CDR3 nucleotide sequence: TGCGCCAGCAGCCAGGCTAGACAGGGAAGAGGCAATCAGCCCCAGCATTTT.

The table lists this clonotype with many counts. The gene calls are TRBV18 and TRBJ2-7; D is unresolved. Germline V gene data show CDR1 as KGHSH and CDR2 as LQKENI. The length of the CDR3 is 13 residues. V dropped 3 bases and J dropped 5 bases, with 11 bases sitting between them. CDR3 in DNA: TGTGCCAGCTCACCTTCGCCCCGAAACGAGCAGTACTTC. It codes for CASSPSPRNEQYF.

There are a few counts of this clonotype. This sequence may be a read error, since a much larger clone differs from it by one base. This rearrangement joins TRBV19 to TRBJ2-5; D perhaps matches TRBD2 (6 bases). Germline V gene data show CDR1 as LNHDA and CDR2 as SQIVND (reference sequence). The CDR3 has 16 residues. The CDR3 loop reads CVSSIRGRGGWETQYF. CDR3 DNA sequence: TGTGTCAGTAGTATCAGAGGGCGGGGAGGCTGGGAGACCCAGTACTTC.

As concerns this clonotype: The germline gene is not matched at one end of the junction; a read error may be the cause. The chain recombines TRBV10-3 with TRBJ2-1, with D perhaps given as TRBD1 or TRBD2 (5 bases each). CDR1 is ENHRY, CDR2 SYGVKD, per germline. CDR3 length: 15 amino acids. The CDR3 is CASSEMGPSYNEQFF. DNA of the CDR3: TGTGCCAGCAGTGAAATGGGACCCTCCTACAATGAGCAGTTCTTT.

The chain has TRBV9 and TRBJ1-2; the D is unclear. The CDR3 has 12 residues. Trimming shortened V by 0 bases and J by 4 bases, and 4 bases separated the two germline ends. Germline CDR1 and CDR2: SGDLS and YYNGEE. In DNA form, the CDR3 reads TGTGCCAGCAGCGTAGACACCTATGGCTACACCTTC. Its protein is CASSVDTYGYTF.

The J gene is TRBJ1-1, the V gene TRBV24-1; the D is unclear. This CDR3 has 14 residues. The germline V gene has CDR1 KGHDR and CDR2 SFDVKD. Trimming shortened V by 3 bases and J by 6 bases, and 13 bases separated the two germline ends. The CDR3, as DNA: TGTGCCACCAGTGATCCGGGTGGGTTCTCTGAAGCTTTCTTT. Protein product: CATSDPGGFSEAFF.